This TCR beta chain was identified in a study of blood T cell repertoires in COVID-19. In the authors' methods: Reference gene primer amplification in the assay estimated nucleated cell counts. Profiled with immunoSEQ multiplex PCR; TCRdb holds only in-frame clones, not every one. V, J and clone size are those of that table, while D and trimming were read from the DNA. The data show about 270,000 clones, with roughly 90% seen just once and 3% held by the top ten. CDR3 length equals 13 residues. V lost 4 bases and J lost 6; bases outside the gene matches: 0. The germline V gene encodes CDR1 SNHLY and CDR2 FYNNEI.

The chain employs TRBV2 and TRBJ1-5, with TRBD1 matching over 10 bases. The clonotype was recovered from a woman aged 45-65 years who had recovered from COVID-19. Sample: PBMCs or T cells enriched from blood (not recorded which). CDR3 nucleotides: TGTGCCAGCAGTGGGACAGGGGGTCAGCCCCAGCATTTT. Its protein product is CASSGTGGQPQHF.